The source of this T cell receptor beta chain is a study of blood T cell repertoires in COVID-19. Study context: In each case, the material was cDNA or gDNA derived from T cells, B-cell-depleted T cells, or PBMCs.

Per the original data handling: The assay estimated nucleated cells by amplifying reference gene primers. Libraries were prepared by immunoSEQ multiplex PCR; TCRdb keeps only in-frame clonotypes and omits some of them. Clonal size and the V and J genes are those of that table, whereas D and trimming came from the DNA. Of approximately 50,000 clones in the sample, over 65% were seen once. V lost 8 bases and J 0 bases, leaving 11 bases between the germline ends. This CDR3 spans 15 amino acids. From germline, CDR1 is MNHEY and CDR2 SMNVEV (reference sequence). Sequencing input: peripheral blood. The sequence was collected from a human donor in a cohort sampled during active COVID-19. J is TRBJ2-6 and V is TRBV27, with D possibly being TRBD1 (5 bases). This chain's CDR3 is CASGLGDSGANVLTF. DNA of the CDR3: TGTGCCAGCGGGCTAGGGGACTCTGGGGCCAACGTCCTGACTTTC.